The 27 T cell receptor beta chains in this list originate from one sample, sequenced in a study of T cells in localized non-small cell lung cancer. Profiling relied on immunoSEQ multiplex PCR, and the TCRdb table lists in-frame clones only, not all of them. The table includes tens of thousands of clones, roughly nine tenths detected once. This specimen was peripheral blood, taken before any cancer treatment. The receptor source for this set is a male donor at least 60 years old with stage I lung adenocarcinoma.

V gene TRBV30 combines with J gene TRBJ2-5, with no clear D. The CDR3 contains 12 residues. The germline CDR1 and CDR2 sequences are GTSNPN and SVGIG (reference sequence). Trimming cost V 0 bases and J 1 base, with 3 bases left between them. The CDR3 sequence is CAWSVAQETQYF. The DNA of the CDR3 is TGTGCCTGGAGTGTGGCCCAAGAGACCCAGTACTTC.

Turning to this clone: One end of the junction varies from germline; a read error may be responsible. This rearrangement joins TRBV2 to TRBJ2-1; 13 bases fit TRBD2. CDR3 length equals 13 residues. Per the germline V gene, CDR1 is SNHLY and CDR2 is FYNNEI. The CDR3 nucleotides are TGTGCCAGCAGTTATGGACTAGCGGGGGCCCCAATCTTC. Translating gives CASSYGLAGAPIF.

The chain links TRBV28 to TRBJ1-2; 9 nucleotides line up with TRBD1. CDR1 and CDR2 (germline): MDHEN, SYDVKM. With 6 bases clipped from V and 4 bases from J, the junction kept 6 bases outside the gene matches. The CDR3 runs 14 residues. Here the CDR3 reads CASRRTGVSYGYTF. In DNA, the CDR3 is TGTGCCAGCAGGCGGACAGGGGTTAGCTATGGCTACACCTTC.

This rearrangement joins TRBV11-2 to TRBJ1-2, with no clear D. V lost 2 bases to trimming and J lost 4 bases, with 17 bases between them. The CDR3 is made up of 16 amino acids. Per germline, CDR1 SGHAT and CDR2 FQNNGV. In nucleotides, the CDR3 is TGTGCCAGCAGCTTAAGGCCCGGGCTGGCAGGCTATGGCTACACCTTC. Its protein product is CASSLRPGLAGYGYTF.

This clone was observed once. The CDR3 sequence: CASSPNEGPGTGSSEQYF. The CDR3 nucleotides are TGTGCCAGCTCACCCAACGAAGGTCCCGGGACGGGGTCGTCCGAGCAGTACTTC. The rearrangement joins TRBV18 to TRBJ2-7; possibly TRBD1 or TRBD2 for D (5 bases each). V was shortened by 3 bases and J by 6 bases, with 27 bases between the two germline ends. The V gene's germline CDR1 is KGHSH and CDR2 LQKENI. CDR3 length equals 18 residues. The full variable domain, its missing parts supplied by reference TRBV18 and TRBJ2-7, is NAGVMQNPRHLVRRRGQEARLRCSPMKGHSHVYWYRQLPEEGLKFMVYLQKENIIDESGMPKERFSAEFPKEGPSILRIQQVVRGDSAAYFCASSPNEGPGTGSSEQYFGPGTRLTVT.

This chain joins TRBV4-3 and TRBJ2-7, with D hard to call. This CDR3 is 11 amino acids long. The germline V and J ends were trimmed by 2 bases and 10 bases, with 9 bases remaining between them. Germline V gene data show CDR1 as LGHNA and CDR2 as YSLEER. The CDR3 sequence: CASSQQRLQYF. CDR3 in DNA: TGCGCCAGCAGCCAACAGAGACTCCAGTACTTC.

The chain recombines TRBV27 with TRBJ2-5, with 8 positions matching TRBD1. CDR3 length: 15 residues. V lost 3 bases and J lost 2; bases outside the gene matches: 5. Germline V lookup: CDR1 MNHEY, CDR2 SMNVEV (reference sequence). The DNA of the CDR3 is TGTGCCAGCAGTTTTCGGACAGGGTCACAAGAGACCCAGTACTTC. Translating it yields CASSFRTGSQETQYF.

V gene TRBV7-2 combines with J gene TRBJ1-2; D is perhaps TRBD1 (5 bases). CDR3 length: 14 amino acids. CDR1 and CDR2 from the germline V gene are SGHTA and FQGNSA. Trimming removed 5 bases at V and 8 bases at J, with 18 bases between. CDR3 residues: CASSTPGTFWGYTF. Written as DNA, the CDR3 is TGTGCCAGCAGCACCCCCGGGACTTTCTGGGGCTACACCTTC.

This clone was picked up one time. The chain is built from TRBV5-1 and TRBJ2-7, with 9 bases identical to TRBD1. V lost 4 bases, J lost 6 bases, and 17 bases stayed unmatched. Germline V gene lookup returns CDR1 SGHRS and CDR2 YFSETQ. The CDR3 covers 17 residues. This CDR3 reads CASSLRSGGQGVREQYF. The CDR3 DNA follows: TGCGCCAGCAGCCTCAGAAGTGGGGGACAGGGAGTGCGCGAGCAGTACTTC.

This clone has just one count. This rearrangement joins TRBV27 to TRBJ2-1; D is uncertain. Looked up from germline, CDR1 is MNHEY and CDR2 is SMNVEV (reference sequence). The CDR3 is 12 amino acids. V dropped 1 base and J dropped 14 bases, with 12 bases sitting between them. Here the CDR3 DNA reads TGTGCCAGCAGTTTATACTCTGGCTACGAGTTCTTC. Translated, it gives CASSLYSGYEFF.

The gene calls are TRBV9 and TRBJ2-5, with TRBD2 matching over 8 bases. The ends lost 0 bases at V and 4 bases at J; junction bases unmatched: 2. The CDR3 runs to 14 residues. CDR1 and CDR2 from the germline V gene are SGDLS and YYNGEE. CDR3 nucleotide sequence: TGTGCCAGCAGCGTAGGAGCGGGGGCAGAGACCCAGTACTTC. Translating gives CASSVGAGAETQYF.

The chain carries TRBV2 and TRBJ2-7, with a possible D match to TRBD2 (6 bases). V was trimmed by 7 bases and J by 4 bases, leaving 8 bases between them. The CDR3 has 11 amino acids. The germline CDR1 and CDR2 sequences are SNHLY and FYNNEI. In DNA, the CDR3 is TGTGCCAGCACGGGGGAGTACGAGCAGTACTTC. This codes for CASTGEYEQYF.

CDR3 sequence reads: CASSYGNRDPKTQYF. As DNA, the CDR3 is TGCGCCAGCAGCTACGGGAACAGGGACCCCAAGACCCAGTACTTC. The chain recombines TRBV5-1 with TRBJ2-5, with TRBD1 as a possible D gene (6 bases). Germline V lookup: CDR1 SGHRS, CDR2 YFSETQ. The V end lost 3 bases, the J end lost 6 bases, and 18 bases lay between the germline ends. The CDR3 is made up of 15 amino acids.

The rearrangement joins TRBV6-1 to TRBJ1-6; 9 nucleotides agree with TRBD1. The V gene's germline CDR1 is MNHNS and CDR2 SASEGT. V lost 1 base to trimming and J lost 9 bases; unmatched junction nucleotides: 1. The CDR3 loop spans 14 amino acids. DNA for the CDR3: TGTGCCAGCAGTGAAGGGACAGGGGTTTCACCCCTCCACTTT. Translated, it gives CASSEGTGVSPLHF.

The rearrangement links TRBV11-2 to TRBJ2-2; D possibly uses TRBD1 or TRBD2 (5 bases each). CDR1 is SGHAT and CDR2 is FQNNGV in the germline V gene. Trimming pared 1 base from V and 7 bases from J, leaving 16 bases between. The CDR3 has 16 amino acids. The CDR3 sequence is CASSLGAGPGGGELFF. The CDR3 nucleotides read TGTGCCAGCAGCTTAGGCGCAGGGCCCGGAGGCGGGGAGCTGTTTTTT.

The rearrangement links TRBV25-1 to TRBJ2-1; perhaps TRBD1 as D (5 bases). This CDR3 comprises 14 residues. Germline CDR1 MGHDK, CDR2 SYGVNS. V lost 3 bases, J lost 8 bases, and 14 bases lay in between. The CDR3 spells CASSDSSGQDEQFF. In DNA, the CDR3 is TGTGCCAGCAGTGATTCGTCAGGGCAGGATGAGCAGTTCTTC. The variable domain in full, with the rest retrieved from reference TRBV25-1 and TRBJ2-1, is EADIYQTPRYLVIGTGKKITLECSQTMGHDKMYWYQQDPGMELHLIHYSYGVNSTEKGDLSSESTVSRIRTEHFPLTLESARPSHTSQYLCASSDSSGQDEQFFGPGTRLTVL.

The CDR3, as DNA: TGTGCCAGCTCACCCCCCCGGCAAAGCTATGGCTACACCTTC. Its protein is CASSPPRQSYGYTF. The chain is built from TRBV18 and TRBJ1-2; D not certain. Germline V gene data show CDR1 as KGHSH and CDR2 as LQKENI. Trimming left V 3 bases short and J 4 bases short, with 12 bases between. The CDR3 is made up of 14 amino acids.

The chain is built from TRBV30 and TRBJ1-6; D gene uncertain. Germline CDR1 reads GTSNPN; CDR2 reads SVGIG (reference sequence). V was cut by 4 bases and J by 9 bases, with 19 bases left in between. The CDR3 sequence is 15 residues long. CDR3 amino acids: CAWTSTLGSGSPLHF. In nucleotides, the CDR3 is TGTGCCTGGACGTCAACGCTTGGGTCCGGTTCACCCCTCCACTTT.

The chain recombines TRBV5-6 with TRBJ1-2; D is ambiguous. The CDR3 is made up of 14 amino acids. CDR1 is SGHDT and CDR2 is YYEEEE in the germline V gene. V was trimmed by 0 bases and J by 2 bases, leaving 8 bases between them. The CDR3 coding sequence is TGTGCCAGCAGCTTGGCCGGGCAGAACTATGGCTACACCTTC. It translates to CASSLAGQNYGYTF. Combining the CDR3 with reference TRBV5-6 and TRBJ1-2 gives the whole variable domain DAGVTQSPTHLIKTRGQQVTLRCSPKSGHDTVSWYQQALGQGPQFIFQYYEEEERQRGNFPDRFSGHQFPNYSSELNVNALLLGDSALYLCASSLAGQNYGYTFGSGTRLTVV.

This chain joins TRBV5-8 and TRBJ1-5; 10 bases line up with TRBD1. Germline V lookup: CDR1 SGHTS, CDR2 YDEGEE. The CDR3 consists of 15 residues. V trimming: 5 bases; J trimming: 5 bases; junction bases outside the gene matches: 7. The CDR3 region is CASRPTGGGDQPQHF. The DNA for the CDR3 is TGTGCCAGCAGACCGACAGGGGGCGGCGATCAGCCCCAGCATTTT.

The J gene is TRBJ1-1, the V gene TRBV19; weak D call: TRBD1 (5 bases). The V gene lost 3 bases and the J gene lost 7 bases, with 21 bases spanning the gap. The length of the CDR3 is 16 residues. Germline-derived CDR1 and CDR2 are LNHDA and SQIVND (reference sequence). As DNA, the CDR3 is TGTGCCAGTAGTATGGTACGGGGGAGCGGATATGGTGAAGCTTTCTTT. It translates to CASSMVRGSGYGEAFF.

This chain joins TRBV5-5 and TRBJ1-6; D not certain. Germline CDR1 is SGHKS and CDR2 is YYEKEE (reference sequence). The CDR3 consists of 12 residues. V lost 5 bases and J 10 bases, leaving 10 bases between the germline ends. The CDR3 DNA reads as TGTGCCAGCAGGAGGTCCGGGTCACCCCTCCACTTT. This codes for CASRRSGSPLHF.

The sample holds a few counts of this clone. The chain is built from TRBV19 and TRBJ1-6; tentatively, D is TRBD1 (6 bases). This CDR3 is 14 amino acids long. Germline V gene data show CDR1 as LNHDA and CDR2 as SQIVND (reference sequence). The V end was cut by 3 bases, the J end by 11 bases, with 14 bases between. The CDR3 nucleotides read TGTGCCAGTAGTATCGGCCAGGGGTTCCCACCCCTCCACTTT. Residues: CASSIGQGFPPLHF.

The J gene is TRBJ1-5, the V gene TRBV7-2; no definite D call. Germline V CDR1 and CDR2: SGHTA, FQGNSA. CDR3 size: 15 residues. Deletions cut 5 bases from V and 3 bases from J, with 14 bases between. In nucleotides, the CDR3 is TGTGCCAGCAGCCTAGTATGGCAGAACAATCAGCCCCAGCATTTT. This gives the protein CASSLVWQNNQPQHF.

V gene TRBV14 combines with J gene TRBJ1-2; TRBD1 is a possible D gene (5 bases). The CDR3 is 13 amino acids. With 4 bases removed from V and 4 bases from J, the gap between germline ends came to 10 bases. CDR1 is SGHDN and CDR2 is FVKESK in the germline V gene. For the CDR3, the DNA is TGTGCCAGCAGCCTCGGGGGTGTCTATGGCTACACCTTC. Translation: CASSLGGVYGYTF.

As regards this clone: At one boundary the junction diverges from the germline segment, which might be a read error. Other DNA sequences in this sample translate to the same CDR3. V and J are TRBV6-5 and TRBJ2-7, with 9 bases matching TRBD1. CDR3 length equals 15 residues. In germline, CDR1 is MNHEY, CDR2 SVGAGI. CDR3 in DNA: TGTGCCAGCAGTTATTTCGGGACAGGGTCCTCCGAGCAGTACTTC. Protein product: CASSYFGTGSSEQYF.

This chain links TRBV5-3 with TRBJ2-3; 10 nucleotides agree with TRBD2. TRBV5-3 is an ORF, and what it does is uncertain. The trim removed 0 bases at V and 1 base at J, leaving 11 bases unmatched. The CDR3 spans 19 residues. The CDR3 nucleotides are TGTGCCAGAAGCTTGGCGGCGGCTAGCGGGAGCGACGGCACAGATACGCAGTATTTT. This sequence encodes CARSLAAASGSDGTDTQYF.